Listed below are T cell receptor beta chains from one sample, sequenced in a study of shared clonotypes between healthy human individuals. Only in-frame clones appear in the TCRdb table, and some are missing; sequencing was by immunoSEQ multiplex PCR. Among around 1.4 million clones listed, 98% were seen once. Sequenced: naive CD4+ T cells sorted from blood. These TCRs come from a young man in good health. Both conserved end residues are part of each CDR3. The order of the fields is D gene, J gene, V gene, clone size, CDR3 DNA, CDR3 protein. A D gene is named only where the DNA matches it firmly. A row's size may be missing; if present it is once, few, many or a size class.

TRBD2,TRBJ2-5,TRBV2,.,TGTGCCAGCAGTGGACTAGCGGGAGGAATGGAGACCCAGTACTTC,CASSGLAGGMETQYF
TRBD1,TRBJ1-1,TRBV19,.,TGTGCCAGTAGTATCGCAGGGGGATTAGGTGAAGCTTTCTTT,CASSIAGGLGEAFF
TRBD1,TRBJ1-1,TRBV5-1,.,TGCGCCAGCAGCTCGGGACAGGCGAGGACTGAAGCTTTCTTT,CASSSGQARTEAFF
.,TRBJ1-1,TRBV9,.,TGTGCCAGCAGCCCATCCATATACACTGAAGCTTTCTTT,CASSPSIYTEAFF
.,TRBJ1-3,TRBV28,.,TGTGCCAGCAGTTTATCAGAGAACACCATATATTTT,CASSLSENTIYF
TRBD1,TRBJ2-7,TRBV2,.,TGTGCCAGCAGTGACGGACAGGGGGGCTACGAGCAGTACTTC,CASSDGQGGYEQYF
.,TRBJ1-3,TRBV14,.,TGTGCCAGCAGCCAAGATGCGGGGGCATCTGGAAACACCATATATTTT,CASSQDAGASGNTIYF
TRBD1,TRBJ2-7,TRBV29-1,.,TGCAGCTTAGGGGACAGTGTTTACTACGAGCAGTACTTC,CSLGDSVYYEQYF
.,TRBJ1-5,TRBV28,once,TGTGCCAGCAGTAACCCCCCCGGCTTCGGTCAGCCCCAGCATTTT,CASSNPPGFGQPQHF
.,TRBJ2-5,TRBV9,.,TGTGCCAGCAGCTCCCGGGACTCAGAGACCCAGTACTTC,CASSSRDSETQYF
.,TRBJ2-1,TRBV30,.,TGTGCCTGGAGTGTATGGCGATACAATGAGCAGTTCTTC,CAWSVWRYNEQFF
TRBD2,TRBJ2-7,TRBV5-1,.,TGCGCCAGCAGCTCCTCCGGGACTAGGATCCACGAGCAGTACTTC,CASSSSGTRIHEQYF
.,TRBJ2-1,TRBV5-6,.,TGTGCCAGCATTTTTAACCGGGACGGCAATGAGCAGTTCTTC,CASIFNRDGNEQFF
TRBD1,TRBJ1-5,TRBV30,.,TGTGCCTGGGGACAGGGGTTGGATCAGCCCCAGCATTTT,CAWGQGLDQPQHF
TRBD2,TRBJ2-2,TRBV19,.,TGTGCCAGTAGGCGACTAGCGGGAACCGGGGAGCTGTTTTTT,CASRRLAGTGELFF
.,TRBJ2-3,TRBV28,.,TGTGCCAGCAGTGGGTCGGCGGGAGATACGCAGTATTTT,CASSGSAGDTQYF
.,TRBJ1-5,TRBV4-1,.,TGCGCCAGCAGCCAAGAAGCTCGACAGGAAGTGAATAGCAATCAGCCCCAGCATTTT,CASSQEARQEVNSNQPQHF
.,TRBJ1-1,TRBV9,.,TGTGCCAGCAGCGTAAGGCCCGGAGACACTGAAGCTTTCTTT,CASSVRPGDTEAFF
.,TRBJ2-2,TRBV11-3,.,TGTGCCAGCAGTATAACGACGCGGAACACCGGGGAGCTGTTTTTT,CASSITTRNTGELFF
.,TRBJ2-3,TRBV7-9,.,TGTGCCAGCAGCCGCGCCGGGACTCCAAGCGCGGATACGCAGTATTTT,CASSRAGTPSADTQYF
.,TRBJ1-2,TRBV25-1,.,TGTGCCAGCAGTGTGGGGCGCGGTGGCTACACCTTC,CASSVGRGGYTF
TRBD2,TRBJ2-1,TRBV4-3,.,TGCGCCAGCAGCCAAGAGCAGGCGGGAGTGGGGTACAATGAGCAGTTCTTC,CASSQEQAGVGYNEQFF
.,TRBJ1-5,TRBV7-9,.,TGTGCCAGCAGCTTAGGGGAGTCGCAGCCCCAGCATTTT,CASSLGESQPQHF
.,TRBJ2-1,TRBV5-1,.,TGCGCCAGCAGCTTAGAGGGAGGACCCTACAATGAGCAGTTCTTC,CASSLEGGPYNEQFF
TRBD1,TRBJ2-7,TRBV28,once,TGTGCCAGCAGTTTCCCGGGACAGGCAACCTACGAGCAGTACTTC,CASSFPGQATYEQYF